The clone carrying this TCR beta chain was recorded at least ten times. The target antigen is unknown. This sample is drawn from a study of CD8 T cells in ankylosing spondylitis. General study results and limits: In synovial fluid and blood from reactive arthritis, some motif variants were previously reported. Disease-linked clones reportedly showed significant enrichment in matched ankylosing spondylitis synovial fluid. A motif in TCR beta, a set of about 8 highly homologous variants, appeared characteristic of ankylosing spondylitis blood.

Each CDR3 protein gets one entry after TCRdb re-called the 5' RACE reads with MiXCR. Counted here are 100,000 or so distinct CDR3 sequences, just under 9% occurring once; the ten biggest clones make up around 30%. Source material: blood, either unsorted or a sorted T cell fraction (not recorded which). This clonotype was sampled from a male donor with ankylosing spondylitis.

The CDR3 here is CASSPDRASYNEQFF. Here the CDR3 DNA reads TGTGCCAGCAGCCCCGACAGGGCCTCCTACAATGAGCAGTTCTTC. The chain joins TRBV5-5 to TRBJ2-1; 7 nucleotides match TRBD1. This CDR3 is 15 amino acids long. Germline CDR1 and CDR2: SGHKS and YYEKEE (reference sequence). J gave up 0 bases and V 4 bases, and 4 bases lay outside the gene matches.